The present TCR beta chain was sequenced within a study of T cell changes during pregnancy in multiple sclerosis. The CDR3 spans 12 residues. Trimming took off 5 bases at V and 6 bases at J, with 11 bases between the two ends. Produced via immunoSEQ multiplex PCR; TCRdb's table is partial and in-frame only. The sample carries about 69,000 clones, more than 75% recorded once. The chain links TRBV5-3 to TRBJ1-2; D gene ambiguous. TRBV5-3 is annotated as an ORF whose role is uncertain. Sequenced here: peripheral blood, sampled in the third trimester of pregnancy. This receptor was obtained from a female donor with multiple sclerosis, enrolled in a pregnancy study. CDR3 protein: CARRSYVDGYTF. CDR3 coding DNA: TGTGCCAGAAGGTCCTACGTGGATGGCTACACCTTC.